Listed below are T cell receptor beta chains from one sample, sequenced in a study of T cell repertoires in cytomegalovirus infection. These TCRs are of unknown antigen specificity. MiXCR was run by TCRdb on the reads, yielding one entry per CDR3 protein. Here the sample spans some 700,000 distinct CDR3 sequences, around 31% being singletons. This specimen consisted of cultured PBMCs, obtained from culture after CMV antigen stimulation. The receptor set was obtained from a human donor in good health (CMV status not recorded). Some clones in this sample may be carry-over from other donors' samples. Each CDR3 is given with its conserved first and last residue. Fields, in order: V gene, clone size, CDR3 length, D gene, J gene, CDR3 protein, CDR3 DNA. D genes are given only for firm matches. Size is stated for part of the rows, as once, few or many counts, or as a class when the clone is expanded.

V gene: TRBV6-5
clone size: few
CDR3 length: 13
D gene: .
J gene: TRBJ2-3
CDR3 protein: CASSYQPTDTQYF
CDR3 DNA: TGTGCCAGCAGTTACCAACCAACAGATACGCAGTATTTT

V gene: TRBV6-1
clone size: .
CDR3 length: 15
D gene: .
J gene: TRBJ2-3
CDR3 protein: CASSGHTLSTDTQYF
CDR3 DNA: TGTGCCAGCAGTGGGCACACCCTAAGCACAGATACGCAGTATTTT

V gene: TRBV2
clone size: .
CDR3 length: 15
D gene: TRBD2
J gene: TRBJ2-2
CDR3 protein: CASMGTSVNTGELFF
CDR3 DNA: TGTGCCAGCATGGGGACTAGCGTGAACACCGGGGAGCTGTTTTTT

V gene: TRBV7-9
clone size: once
CDR3 length: 15
D gene: TRBD1
J gene: TRBJ2-5
CDR3 protein: CASSTSGGDQETQYF
CDR3 DNA: TGTGCCAGCAGTACTTCAGGGGGAGATCAAGAGACCCAGTACTTC

V gene: TRBV9
clone size: .
CDR3 length: 14
D gene: .
J gene: TRBJ2-1
CDR3 protein: CASSVAGWGNEQFF
CDR3 DNA: TGTGCCAGCAGCGTAGCGGGGTGGGGCAATGAGCAGTTCTTC

V gene: TRBV4-1
clone size: .
CDR3 length: 15
D gene: .
J gene: TRBJ1-2
CDR3 protein: CASRVLGLNSYGYTF
CDR3 DNA: TGCGCCAGCAGGGTTCTGGGGCTCAATTCCTATGGCTACACCTTC

V gene: TRBV12-3/TRBV12-4
clone size: once
CDR3 length: 15
D gene: TRBD2
J gene: TRBJ2-5
CDR3 protein: CASSWSTSGEETQYF
CDR3 DNA: TGTGCCAGCAGTTGGTCCACTAGCGGGGAAGAGACCCAGTACTTC

V gene: TRBV12-3/TRBV12-4
clone size: .
CDR3 length: 15
D gene: .
J gene: TRBJ2-2
CDR3 protein: CASSWDAGGAGELFF
CDR3 DNA: TGTGCCAGCAGTTGGGACGCCGGTGGAGCCGGGGAGCTGTTTTTT

V gene: TRBV7-9
clone size: few
CDR3 length: 15
D gene: .
J gene: TRBJ1-2
CDR3 protein: CASSFGQGINYGYTF
CDR3 DNA: TGTGCCAGCAGCTTTGGGCAGGGAATTAACTATGGCTACACCTTC

V gene: TRBV18
clone size: .
CDR3 length: 17
D gene: TRBD1
J gene: TRBJ2-5
CDR3 protein: CASSPLVPGQEQETQYF
CDR3 DNA: TGTGCCAGCTCACCACTCGTACCGGGACAGGAGCAAGAGACCCAGTACTTC

V gene: TRBV25-1
clone size: .
CDR3 length: 13
D gene: TRBD2
J gene: TRBJ2-1
CDR3 protein: CASGFGGAVEQFF
CDR3 DNA: TGTGCCAGCGGTTTCGGGGGGGCTGTTGAGCAGTTCTTC

V gene: TRBV18
clone size: few
CDR3 length: 17
D gene: .
J gene: TRBJ1-4
CDR3 protein: CASSPRVPAATNEKLFF
CDR3 DNA: TGTGCCAGCTCACCACGGGTACCCGCAGCAACTAATGAAAAACTGTTTTTT

V gene: TRBV7-9
clone size: few
CDR3 length: 13
D gene: .
J gene: TRBJ2-7
CDR3 protein: CASSLTRLNEQYF
CDR3 DNA: TGTGCCAGCAGCTTAACCCGCCTTAACGAGCAGTACTTC

V gene: TRBV28
clone size: few
CDR3 length: 10
D gene: .
J gene: TRBJ1-1
CDR3 protein: CASGGPGAFF
CDR3 DNA: TGTGCCAGCGGGGGTCCCGGAGCTTTCTTT

V gene: TRBV7-9
clone size: few
CDR3 length: 16
D gene: TRBD1
J gene: TRBJ2-7
CDR3 protein: CASSLLYGTGIYEQYF
CDR3 DNA: TGTGCCAGCAGCTTGCTTTACGGGACAGGAATATACGAGCAGTACTTC

V gene: TRBV7-3
clone size: .
CDR3 length: 14
D gene: .
J gene: TRBJ1-6
CDR3 protein: CASSPRAYNSPLHF
CDR3 DNA: TGTGCCAGCAGCCCTCGGGCCTATAATTCACCCCTCCACTTT

V gene: TRBV28
clone size: .
CDR3 length: 13
D gene: .
J gene: TRBJ1-1
CDR3 protein: CASSGTTNTEAFF
CDR3 DNA: TGTGCCAGCAGTGGGACAACGAACACTGAAGCTTTCTTT

V gene: TRBV20-1
clone size: .
CDR3 length: 15
D gene: TRBD2
J gene: TRBJ2-1
CDR3 protein: CSATTGTTNHNEQFF
CDR3 DNA: TGCAGTGCCACGACCGGGACTACTAATCACAATGAGCAGTTCTTC

V gene: TRBV7-2
clone size: .
CDR3 length: 14
D gene: .
J gene: TRBJ1-5
CDR3 protein: CASSIGAADQPQHF
CDR3 DNA: TGTGCCAGCAGTATCGGGGCAGCCGATCAGCCCCAGCATTTT

V gene: TRBV11-2
clone size: .
CDR3 length: 16
D gene: TRBD1
J gene: TRBJ1-2
CDR3 protein: CASSLLTTGYIYGYTF
CDR3 DNA: TGTGCCAGCAGCCTGTTAACGACAGGGTATATCTATGGCTACACCTTC

V gene: TRBV11-2
clone size: few
CDR3 length: 15
D gene: .
J gene: TRBJ2-3
CDR3 protein: CASSLTVGATDTQYF
CDR3 DNA: TGTGCCAGCAGCCTCACGGTGGGGGCGACAGATACGCAGTATTTT

V gene: TRBV7-6
clone size: few
CDR3 length: 16
D gene: .
J gene: TRBJ2-3
CDR3 protein: CASSFRQEGSTDTQYF
CDR3 DNA: TGTGCCAGCAGCTTCCGACAGGAGGGTAGCACAGATACGCAGTATTTT

V gene: TRBV2
clone size: .
CDR3 length: 15
D gene: .
J gene: TRBJ1-5
CDR3 protein: CASTGQTGGNQPQHF
CDR3 DNA: TGTGCCAGCACCGGACAGACCGGGGGAAATCAGCCCCAGCATTTT

V gene: TRBV11-3
clone size: .
CDR3 length: 14
D gene: .
J gene: TRBJ2-1
CDR3 protein: CASSLVGQNNEQFF
CDR3 DNA: TGTGCCAGCAGCTTAGTAGGACAGAACAATGAGCAGTTCTTC

V gene: TRBV20-1
clone size: .
CDR3 length: 13
D gene: .
J gene: TRBJ1-5
CDR3 protein: CSGVGGLNQPQHF
CDR3 DNA: TGCAGTGGGGTCGGGGGGCTAAATCAGCCCCAGCATTTT

V gene: TRBV28
clone size: .
CDR3 length: 16
D gene: .
J gene: TRBJ1-5
CDR3 protein: CASLYGFGGGNQPQHF
CDR3 DNA: TGTGCCAGCTTATATGGGTTCGGGGGCGGCAATCAGCCCCAGCATTTT

V gene: TRBV6-1
clone size: few
CDR3 length: 18
D gene: TRBD2
J gene: TRBJ2-1
CDR3 protein: CASSGQKTSGASLHEQFF
CDR3 DNA: TGTGCCAGCAGTGGACAGAAGACTAGCGGAGCCTCTCTCCATGAGCAGTTCTTC

V gene: TRBV28
clone size: once
CDR3 length: 15
D gene: TRBD1
J gene: TRBJ1-4
CDR3 protein: CASSFRQGVGEKLFF
CDR3 DNA: TGTGCCAGCAGTTTTCGGCAGGGGGTTGGAGAAAAACTGTTTTTT

V gene: TRBV7-9
clone size: .
CDR3 length: 11
D gene: .
J gene: TRBJ1-2
CDR3 protein: CASTFGGGYTF
CDR3 DNA: TGTGCCAGCACCTTTGGAGGAGGCTACACCTTC

V gene: TRBV15
clone size: .
CDR3 length: 17
D gene: .
J gene: TRBJ2-2
CDR3 protein: CATSRDPPGRSAGELFF
CDR3 DNA: TGTGCCACCAGCAGAGATCCCCCAGGGCGAAGTGCCGGGGAGCTGTTTTTT

V gene: TRBV7-6
clone size: .
CDR3 length: 13
D gene: .
J gene: TRBJ2-3
CDR3 protein: CASSHGQTVTQYF
CDR3 DNA: TGTGCCAGCAGCCACGGACAGACCGTTACGCAGTATTTT

V gene: TRBV12-3/TRBV12-4
clone size: few
CDR3 length: 13
D gene: .
J gene: TRBJ2-5
CDR3 protein: CASSFIQQETQYF
CDR3 DNA: TGTGCCAGCAGTTTTATACAGCAAGAGACCCAGTACTTC

V gene: TRBV12-3/TRBV12-4
clone size: .
CDR3 length: 14
D gene: .
J gene: TRBJ2-3
CDR3 protein: CASGEGVSTDTQYF
CDR3 DNA: TGTGCCAGTGGGGAGGGGGTCAGCACAGATACGCAGTATTTT

V gene: TRBV7-8
clone size: many
CDR3 length: 17
D gene: TRBD1
J gene: TRBJ1-4
CDR3 protein: CASGRDRVARANEKLFF
CDR3 DNA: TGTGCCAGCGGCAGGGACAGAGTGGCTCGGGCTAATGAAAAACTGTTTTTT

V gene: TRBV10-3
clone size: .
CDR3 length: 17
D gene: TRBD2
J gene: TRBJ2-3
CDR3 protein: CAISEVGAGRAWDTQYF
CDR3 DNA: TGTGCCATCAGTGAAGTCGGAGCGGGAAGGGCCTGGGATACGCAGTATTTT

V gene: TRBV6-1
clone size: .
CDR3 length: 13
D gene: .
J gene: TRBJ2-5
CDR3 protein: CASSLESGETQYF
CDR3 DNA: TGTGCCAGTTCCCTGGAGTCTGGGGAGACCCAGTACTTC

V gene: TRBV6-1
clone size: few
CDR3 length: 16
D gene: .
J gene: TRBJ1-1
CDR3 protein: CASSQGAIIYLVEAFF
CDR3 DNA: TGTGCCAGCAGTCAAGGCGCAATTATATATTTAGTTGAAGCTTTCTTT